This record covers a single T cell receptor (beta chain). Its antigen is unidentified. The sample is drawn from a study of blood T cells in healthy people across ages. At least 6 million PBMCs were isolated per sample. Study-wide results and caveats: Age showed a roughly linear inverse relationship with TCR beta diversity per million T cells.

The CDR3 length is 14 residues. CDR1 and CDR2 from the germline V gene are SGHRS and YFSETQ. Trimming at V came to 0 bases and at J to 10 bases, leaving 7 bases not matched to a gene. For the second PCR, which ran for about 7 to 11 cycles, a sample-barcoded 5' primer and a J-beta primer mix were used. TCRdb redid the calling of the 5' RACE reads with MiXCR, one entry per CDR3 protein. Here the sample spans 660,000 or so distinct CDR3 sequences, under 65% being singletons. The chain uses TRBV5-1 and TRBJ2-1, with 7 bases fitting TRBD2. The receptor's source is a man in his 60s in good health. Sequencing was done on a sample of blood. CDR3 loop: CASSLEWGGTEQFF. In DNA form, the CDR3 reads TGCGCCAGCAGCTTGGAATGGGGGGGGACCGAGCAGTTCTTC.